Below are 15 T cell receptor beta chains sequenced from a single sample in a study of CD8 T cells in ankylosing spondylitis. TCRdb re-derived calls from the 5' RACE reads in MiXCR, one entry per CDR3 protein. The sample yields about 360,000 distinct CDR3 sequences, about 20% seen once. The sequencing input was blood, either unsorted or a sorted T cell fraction (not recorded which). These receptors originate from a male donor with ankylosing spondylitis or in good health (not recorded which).

This clonotype has only a few counts. The V and J genes are TRBV4-1 and TRBJ2-1; 8 nucleotides match TRBD1. The germline V gene encodes CDR1 MGHRA and CDR2 YSYEKL. This CDR3 comprises 15 residues. V shed 3 bases and J 1 base; nucleotides not matched to a gene: 2. CDR3 loop: CASSQDRVSYNEQFF. The DNA for the CDR3 is TGCGCCAGCAGCCAGGACAGGGTGTCCTACAATGAGCAGTTCTTC.

This clonotype has a handful of counts. V and J are TRBV29-1 and TRBJ2-3; D gene uncertain. Per germline, CDR1 SQVTM and CDR2 ANQGSEA. CDR3 size: 12 residues. Deletions cut 7 bases from V and 5 bases from J, with 13 bases between. This CDR3 reads CSGQDLEDTQYF. The CDR3 DNA reads TGCAGCGGCCAGGATCTGGAAGATACGCAGTATTTT.

The V call is TRBV5-6, the J call TRBJ2-7; D gene uncertain. Trimming pared 5 bases from V and 7 bases from J, leaving 16 bases between. The CDR3 is 13 residues long. Germline V gives CDR1 SGHDT, CDR2 YYEEEE. Written as DNA, the CDR3 is TGTGCCAGCAGTTCACCTCCCCTCTTGGAGCAGTACTTC. It yields the protein CASSSPPLLEQYF.

J is TRBJ2-1 and V is TRBV13; D is possibly TRBD2 (5 bases). The V end lost 5 bases, the J end lost 0 bases, and 14 bases lay between the germline ends. The V gene's germline CDR1 is PRHDT and CDR2 FYEKMQ (reference sequence). This CDR3 has 16 amino acids. CDR3 DNA sequence: TGTGCCAGCAGCCCCCGGGGAACGAGCTCCTACAATGAGCAGTTCTTC. Its protein product is CASSPRGTSSYNEQFF.

The chain joins TRBV11-2 to TRBJ2-7; D might be TRBD1 or TRBD2, each matching 6 bases. V shed 4 bases and J shed 6 bases, with 16 bases lying between them. The V gene's germline CDR1 is SGHAT and CDR2 FQNNGV. CDR3 length equals 14 residues. The CDR3 nucleotides read TGTGCCAGCAGCTCCACTAGGGGGGCACTCGAGCAGTACTTC. Its translation: CASSSTRGALEQYF. Full variable domain (rest looked up from reference TRBV11-2 and TRBJ2-7): EAGVAQSPRYKIIEKRQSVAFWCNPISGHATLYWYQQILGQGPKLLIQFQNNGVVDDSQLPKDRFSAERLKGVDSTLKIQPAKLEDSAVYLCASSSTRGALEQYFGPGTRLTVT.

CDR3 amino acids: CASSQDPGANTGELFF. CDR3 nucleotides: TGTGCCAGCAGCCAAGATCCGGGGGCCAACACCGGGGAGCTGTTTTTT. J is TRBJ2-2 and V is TRBV4-2; D is tentatively TRBD1 or TRBD2 (6 bases each). The CDR3 runs to 16 residues. V lost 0 bases, J lost 2 bases, and 10 bases lay in between. Germline-derived CDR1 and CDR2 are LGHNA and YNFKEQ.

V gene TRBV29-1 combines with J gene TRBJ2-7; 10 bases are shared with TRBD2. The J segment lost 0 bases and the V segment lost 0 bases, leaving 11 bases of the junction unmatched. The CDR3 consists of 18 residues. Germline V gives CDR1 SQVTM, CDR2 ANQGSEA. The CDR3 DNA is TGCAGCGTTGAAGATCTCGGAACTAGCGGGGTTACCTCCTACGAGCAGTACTTC. This encodes CSVEDLGTSGVTSYEQYF.

This chain links TRBV20-1 with TRBJ2-3, with 15 bases identical to TRBD2. This CDR3 spans 17 amino acids. With V trimmed by 3 bases and J by 3 bases, 7 bases remained unmatched. Germline loops: CDR1 DFQATT, CDR2 SNEGSKA (reference sequence). Here the CDR3 reads CSARGLAGGAWTDTQYF. The CDR3 coding sequence is TGCAGTGCTAGGGGACTAGCGGGGGGAGCCTGGACAGATACGCAGTATTTT.

This clonotype was recorded at least ten times. V gene TRBV29-1 combines with J gene TRBJ2-1; the D gene is possibly TRBD2 (6 bases). Germline CDR1 reads SQVTM; CDR2 reads ANQGSEA. This CDR3 has 14 residues. Trimming cost V 1 base and J 1 base, with 8 bases left between them. The CDR3 DNA follows: TGCAGCGTTGAAGGGGACTGGTCCTACAATGAGCAGTTCTTC. It translates to CSVEGDWSYNEQFF.

This clonotype occurred a few times. This chain links TRBV7-3 with TRBJ2-1, with 12 bases that match TRBD2. After removal of 4 bases from V and 7 bases from J, the junction contained 8 bases not matched to a gene. This CDR3 comprises 16 residues. Per germline, CDR1 SGHTA and CDR2 FQGTGA. The CDR3 DNA follows: TGTGCCAGCAGCTCCTCCGGGACTAGCGGGCCGAATGAGCAGTTCTTC. Translating gives CASSSSGTSGPNEQFF.

This clonotype has just a few counts. The V call is TRBV20-1, the J call TRBJ2-1, with TRBD2 identical over 8 bases. Unmatched junction bases numbered 10, after V lost 0 bases and J lost 3 bases. This CDR3 has 17 residues. Germline CDR1 reads DFQATT; CDR2 reads SNEGSKA (reference sequence). The CDR3, as DNA: TGCAGTGCTAGAGATCTGGACGGGGGGGCACACTACAATGAGCAGTTCTTC. Translated, it gives CSARDLDGGAHYNEQFF.

This chain connects TRBV6-1 to TRBJ2-7, with 9 bases fitting TRBD1. V shed 5 bases and J 1 base; nucleotides not matched to a gene: 9. This CDR3 is built from 16 residues. Germline V gives CDR1 MNHNS, CDR2 SASEGT. The CDR3 region has the DNA TGTGCCAGCAGTCGAGTCACAGGGGGCCTTTCCTACGAGCAGTACTTC. As protein: CASSRVTGGLSYEQYF.

This sequence joins TRBV7-2 and TRBJ1-4; 9 nucleotides align to TRBD1. J lost 8 bases, V lost 1 base, and 11 bases had no gene match. There are 17 residues in the CDR3. Germline CDR1 is SGHTA and CDR2 is FQGNSA. CDR3 coding DNA: TGTGCCAGCAGCTTAGTCTTGACAGGGGGAGGACGGGAAAAACTGTTTTTT. Translating it yields CASSLVLTGGGREKLFF.

This clonotype was picked up a small number of times. J is TRBJ1-4 and V is TRBV20-1, with D hard to call. Trimming cost V 3 bases and J 5 bases, with 13 bases left between them. The CDR3 totals 14 residues. CDR1 DFQATT and CDR2 SNEGSKA come from the germline V gene (reference sequence). The CDR3 bases are TGCAGTGCTAGGGTCTCTACCCTGAATGAAAAACTGTTTTTT. Encoded protein: CSARVSTLNEKLFF.

The chain has TRBV20-1 and TRBJ2-1; TRBD2 is a possible D gene (6 bases). Germline lookup yields CDR1 DFQATT and CDR2 SNEGSKA (reference sequence). This CDR3 spans 16 amino acids. With 0 bases removed from V and 0 bases from J, the gap between germline ends came to 12 bases. CDR3 in DNA: TGCAGTGCTAGAGATAGTTTGGGGGGCTCCTACAATGAGCAGTTCTTC. Translated, it gives CSARDSLGGSYNEQFF.